This T cell receptor beta chain was documented in a study of tissue T cells after allogeneic stem cell transplantation. Sample time point: mouse harvest day 14 after allogeneic transplant. The graft held 10^6 splenic CD5+ T cells and 10^7 T-cell-depleted bone marrow cells. Study-wide results and caveats: Anatomically similar tissues had similar TCR repertoires within each patient.

Libraries were prepared by immunoSEQ multiplex PCR; TCRdb keeps only in-frame clonotypes and omits some of them. The sample holds about 5,200 clones, approximately 30% seen once. A few counts support this clone. The antigen is not known. Germline and genes here are mouse. With the read ending 1 residue before the CDR3 end, the germline J gene is used to fill in that end. Germline-derived CDR1 and CDR2 are KGHPV and FQNQEV (reference sequence). There are 11 residues in the CDR3. V was pared by 5 bases and J by 5 bases, with 6 bases between. Sequenced input: skin. This clonotype was obtained from a female BALB/c mouse given C57BL/6 T cells with graft-versus-host disease after an allogeneic hematopoietic cell transplant. This chain joins TRBV26 and TRBJ1-1; no clear D. The part of the CDR3 DNA that was read is TGTGCCAGCAGTGAGGGTACAGAAGTCTTC. Translating it yields CASSEGTEVF. Given in full, the CDR3 is CASSEGTEVFF.